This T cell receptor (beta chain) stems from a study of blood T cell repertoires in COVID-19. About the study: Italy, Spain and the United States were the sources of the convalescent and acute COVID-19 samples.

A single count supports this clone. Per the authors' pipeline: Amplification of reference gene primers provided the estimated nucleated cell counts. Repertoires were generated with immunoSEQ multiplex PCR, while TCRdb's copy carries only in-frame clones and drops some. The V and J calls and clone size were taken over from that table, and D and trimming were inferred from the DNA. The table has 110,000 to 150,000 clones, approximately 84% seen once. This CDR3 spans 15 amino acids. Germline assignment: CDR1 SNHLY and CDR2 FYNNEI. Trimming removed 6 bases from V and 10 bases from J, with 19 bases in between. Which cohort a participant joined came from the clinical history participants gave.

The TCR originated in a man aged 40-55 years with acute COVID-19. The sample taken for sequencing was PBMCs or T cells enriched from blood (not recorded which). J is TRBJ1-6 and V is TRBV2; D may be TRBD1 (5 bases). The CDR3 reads CASRDRARARSPLHF. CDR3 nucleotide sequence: TGTGCCAGCAGAGACCGGGCCAGGGCTCGATCACCCCTCCACTTT.